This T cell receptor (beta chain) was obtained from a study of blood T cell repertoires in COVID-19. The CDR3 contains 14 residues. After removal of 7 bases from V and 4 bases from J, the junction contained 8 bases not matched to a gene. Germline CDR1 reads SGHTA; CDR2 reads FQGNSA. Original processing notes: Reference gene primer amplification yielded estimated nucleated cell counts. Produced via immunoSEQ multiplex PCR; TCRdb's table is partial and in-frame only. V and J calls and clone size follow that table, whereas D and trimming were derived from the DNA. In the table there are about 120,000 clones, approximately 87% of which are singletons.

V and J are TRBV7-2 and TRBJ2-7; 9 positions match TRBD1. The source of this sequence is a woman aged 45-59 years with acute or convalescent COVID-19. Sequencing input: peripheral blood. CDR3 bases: TGTGCCAGCATGCTGACAGGGGGTCGGTACGAGCAGTACTTC. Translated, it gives CASMLTGGRYEQYF.